Below, one TCR beta chain is given with its context. Its target is not known. This sample stems from a study of T cell responses to AZD1222 COVID-19 vaccine. Study in general: Second-dose groups at about 4 or about 12 weeks were pooled. Study-wide findings and caveats: Donors were mostly white British, more females; clonal diversity possibly underestimated.

CDR3 length: 11 residues. The germline gives CDR1 LNHDA, CDR2 SQIVND (reference sequence). Trimming removed 5 bases from V and 5 bases from J, with 5 bases in between. Assay used: immunoSEQ multiplex PCR; TCRdb lists only in-frame clones, some missing. Of 150,000 to 200,000 clones listed, around 90% are singletons. The sequence derives from an adult in good health. This specimen consisted of peripheral blood, obtained on day 0 of AZD1222 vaccination. The J gene is TRBJ2-3, the V gene TRBV19; no reliable D call. The DNA for the CDR3 is TGTGCCAGTAGTGCTTTAGATACGCAGTATTTT. Translating it yields CASSALDTQYF.